This TCR beta chain was recorded in a study of blood T cell repertoires in COVID-19. Study summary: T cells, B-cell-depleted T cells, or PBMCs supplied cDNA or gDNA.

Original handling: Estimates of nucleated cell counts were drawn from the amplification of reference gene primers. Some clones are missing from TCRdb's copy, which holds only in-frame ones; the method was immunoSEQ multiplex PCR. V and J calls and clone size follow that table, whereas D and trimming were derived from the DNA. Of roughly 56,000 clones in the sample, roughly 90% are singletons; the top ten hold more than 10%. The CDR3 extends over 11 amino acids. CDR1 and CDR2 from the germline V gene are PRHDT and FYEKMQ (reference sequence). V gave up 6 bases and J gave up 2 bases, with 5 bases separating them.

This TCR was recovered from a man between 60 and 75 years old with active COVID-19. This chain uses TRBV13 with TRBJ2-7; D not certain. What was sequenced was peripheral blood. The CDR3 is CASSRAYEQYF. The CDR3 DNA follows: TGTGCCAGCAGTAGAGCCTACGAGCAGTACTTC.